This T cell receptor beta chain came from a study of blood T cell repertoires in COVID-19. The wider study: T cells, B-cell-depleted T cells, or PBMCs supplied cDNA or gDNA.

Recruitment covered about 25 US areas and drew participants whose ages spanned about 18 to 100 years. Donors were grouped by their self-reported clinical history. The CDR3 has 13 residues. Germline CDR1 and CDR2: MNHEY and SVGAGI. Trimming cost V 6 bases and J 4 bases, with 12 bases left between them. Original data processing: From reference gene primer amplification, estimates of nucleated cell counts were derived. The table came from immunoSEQ multiplex PCR; TCRdb's copy has only in-frame clones and leaves some out. V, J and clone size derive from that table, while D and trimming were established from the DNA sequence. The data show approximately 17,000 clones, about 87% seen once.

The sequence came from a woman between 25 and 40 years old who had recovered from COVID-19. V gene TRBV6-5 combines with J gene TRBJ1-2; D gene uncertain. Specimen: PBMCs or T cells enriched from blood (not recorded which). CDR3 coding DNA: TGTGCCAGCAGCCAGGTCGCGCTCTATGGCTACACCTTC. It yields the protein CASSQVALYGYTF.